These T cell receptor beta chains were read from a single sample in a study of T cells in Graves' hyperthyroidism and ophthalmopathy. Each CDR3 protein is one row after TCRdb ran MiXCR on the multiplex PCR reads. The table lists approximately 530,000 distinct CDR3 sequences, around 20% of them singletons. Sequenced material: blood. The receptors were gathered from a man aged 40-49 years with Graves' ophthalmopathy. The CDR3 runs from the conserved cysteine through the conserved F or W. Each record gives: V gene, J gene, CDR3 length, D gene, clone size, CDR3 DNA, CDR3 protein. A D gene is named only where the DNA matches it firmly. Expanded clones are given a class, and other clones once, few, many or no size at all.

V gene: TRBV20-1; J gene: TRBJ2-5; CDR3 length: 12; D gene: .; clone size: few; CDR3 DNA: TGCAGTGCGAGACGCGGGGGCTATACCCAGTACTTC; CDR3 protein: CSARRGGYTQYF
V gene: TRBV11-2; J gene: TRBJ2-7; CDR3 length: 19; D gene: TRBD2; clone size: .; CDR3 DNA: TGTGCCAGCGGATACCCCCCTACCGGGACTAGCGGGAGTCAGTACGAGCAGTACTTC; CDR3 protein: CASGYPPTGTSGSQYEQYF
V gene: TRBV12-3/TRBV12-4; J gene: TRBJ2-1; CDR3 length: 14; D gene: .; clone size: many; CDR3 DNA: TGTGCCAGCGCCCTACGAGACACCTACAATGAGCAGTTCTTC; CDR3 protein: CASALRDTYNEQFF
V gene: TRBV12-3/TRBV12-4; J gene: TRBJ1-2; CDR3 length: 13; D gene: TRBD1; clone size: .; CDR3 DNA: TGTGCCAGCAGGGGGACAGCCTGGAATGGCTACACCTTC; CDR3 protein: CASRGTAWNGYTF
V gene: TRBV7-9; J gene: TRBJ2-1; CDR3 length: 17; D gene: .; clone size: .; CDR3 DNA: TGTGCCAGCAGCCCTCCCGGGCTAGCGAGAGGGGGCAATGAGCAGTTCTTC; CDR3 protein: CASSPPGLARGGNEQFF
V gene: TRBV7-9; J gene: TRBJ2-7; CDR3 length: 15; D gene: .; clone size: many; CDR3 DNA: TGTGCCAGCAGCCGTACTACCGGGACCGTATACGAGCAGTACTTC; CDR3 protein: CASSRTTGTVYEQYF
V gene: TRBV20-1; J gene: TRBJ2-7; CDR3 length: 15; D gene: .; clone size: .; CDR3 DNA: TGCAGTGCTAGTAGGCAGGGAGGTTCGGCCTACGAGCAGTACTTC; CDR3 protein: CSASRQGGSAYEQYF
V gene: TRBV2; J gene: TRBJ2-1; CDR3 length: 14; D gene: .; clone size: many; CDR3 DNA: TGTGCCAGCAGTGCCTATTGGGCAGACAATGAGCAGTTCTTC; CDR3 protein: CASSAYWADNEQFF
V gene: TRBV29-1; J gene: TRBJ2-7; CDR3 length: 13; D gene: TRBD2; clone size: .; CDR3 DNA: TGCAGCGTTGCATCCCTAGCGGGCTACGAGCAGTACTTC; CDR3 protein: CSVASLAGYEQYF
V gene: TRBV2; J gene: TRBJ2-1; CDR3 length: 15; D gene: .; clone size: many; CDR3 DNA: TGTGCCAGCAGTGAACGGGACACAAGCTACAATGAGCAGTTCTTC; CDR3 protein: CASSERDTSYNEQFF
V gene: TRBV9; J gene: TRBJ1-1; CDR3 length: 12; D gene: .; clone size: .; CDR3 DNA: TGTGCCAGCAGCGTGGGGGGGGAACCGAGGGTCTTT; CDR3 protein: CASSVGGEPRVF
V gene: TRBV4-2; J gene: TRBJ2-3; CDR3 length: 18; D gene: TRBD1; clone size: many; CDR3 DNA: TGTGCCAGCAGCCAAGATTCGAGGGTGGGGACAGGCACAGATACGCAGTATTTT; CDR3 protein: CASSQDSRVGTGTDTQYF
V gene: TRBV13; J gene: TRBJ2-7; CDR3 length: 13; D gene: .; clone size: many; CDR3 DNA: TGTGCCAGCAGCTTAGGACTAACCTACGAGCAGTACTTC; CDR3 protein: CASSLGLTYEQYF
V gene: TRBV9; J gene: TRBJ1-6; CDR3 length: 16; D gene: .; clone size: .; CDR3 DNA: TGTGCCAGCAGCCCGGACGCGAGCTCCTATAATTCACCCCTCCACTTT; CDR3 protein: CASSPDASSYNSPLHF
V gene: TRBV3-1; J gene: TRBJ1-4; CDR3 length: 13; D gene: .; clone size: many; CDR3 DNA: TGTGCCAGCAGCCCCGGAGCTAATGAAAAACTGTTTTTT; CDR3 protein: CASSPGANEKLFF
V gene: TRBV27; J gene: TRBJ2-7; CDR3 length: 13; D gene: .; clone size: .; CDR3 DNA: TGTGCCAGCAGTTTTGAGGGCGGTTACGAGCAGTACTTC; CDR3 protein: CASSFEGGYEQYF
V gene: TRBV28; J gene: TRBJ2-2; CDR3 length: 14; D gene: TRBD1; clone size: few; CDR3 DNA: TGTGCCAGCAGTTTGTCCAGGGGGATCGGGGAGCTGTTTTTT; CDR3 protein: CASSLSRGIGELFF
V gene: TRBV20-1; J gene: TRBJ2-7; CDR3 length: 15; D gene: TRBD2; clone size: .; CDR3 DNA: TGCAGTGCTAGCGCCTTGGCGAGCGGGAGGAGTGAGCAGTACTTC; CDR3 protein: CSASALASGRSEQYF
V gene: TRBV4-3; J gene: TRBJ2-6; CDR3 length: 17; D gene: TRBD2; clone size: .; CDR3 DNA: TGCGCCAGCAGCCAAGAAGCGGGAGGGACTGGGGCCAACGTCCTGACTTTC; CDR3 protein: CASSQEAGGTGANVLTF
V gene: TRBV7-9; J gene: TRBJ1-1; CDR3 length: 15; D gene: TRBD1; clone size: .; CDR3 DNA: TGTGCCAGCAGCTTTGGGGACAGTTCGAACACTGAAGCTTTCTTT; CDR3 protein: CASSFGDSSNTEAFF
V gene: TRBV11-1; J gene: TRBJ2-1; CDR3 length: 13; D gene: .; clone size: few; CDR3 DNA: TGTGCCAGCAGCTGGGCAGCTAAAAATGAGCAGTTCTTC; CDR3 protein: CASSWAAKNEQFF
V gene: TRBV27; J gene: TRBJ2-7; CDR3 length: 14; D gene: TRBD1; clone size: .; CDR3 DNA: TGTGCCAGCAGTTTTGGGGACAGGGGGCGGGAGCAGTACTTC; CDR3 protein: CASSFGDRGREQYF
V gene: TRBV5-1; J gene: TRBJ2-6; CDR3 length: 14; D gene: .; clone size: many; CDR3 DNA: TGCGCCAGCAGCTTCAGGGTTGGGGCCAACGTCCTGACTTTC; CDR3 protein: CASSFRVGANVLTF
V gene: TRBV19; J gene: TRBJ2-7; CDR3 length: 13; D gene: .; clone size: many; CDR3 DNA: TGTGCCAGTAGTATCGGCGACACCTACGAGCAGTACTTC; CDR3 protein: CASSIGDTYEQYF
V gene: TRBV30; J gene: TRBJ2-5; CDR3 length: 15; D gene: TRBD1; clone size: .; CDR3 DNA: TGTGCCTGGGGGGGGCGGACAGGGTGGCAAGAGACCCAGTACTTC; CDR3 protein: CAWGGRTGWQETQYF
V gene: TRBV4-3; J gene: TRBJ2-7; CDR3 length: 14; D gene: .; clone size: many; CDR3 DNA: TGCGCCAGCAGCCAAGGACGGGGGGCGAGAGAGCAGTACTTC; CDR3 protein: CASSQGRGAREQYF
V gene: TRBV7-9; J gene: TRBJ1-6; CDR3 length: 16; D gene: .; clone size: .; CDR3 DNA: TGTGCCAGCAGCTTGGCAACGGGTGGGGGTAATTCACCCCTCCACTTT; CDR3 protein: CASSLATGGGNSPLHF
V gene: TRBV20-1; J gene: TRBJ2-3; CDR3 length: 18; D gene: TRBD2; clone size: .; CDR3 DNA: TGCAGTGCCCGGCCCTGGATAGCGGGGGGCTCTCGCACAGATACGCAGTATTTT; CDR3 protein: CSARPWIAGGSRTDTQYF